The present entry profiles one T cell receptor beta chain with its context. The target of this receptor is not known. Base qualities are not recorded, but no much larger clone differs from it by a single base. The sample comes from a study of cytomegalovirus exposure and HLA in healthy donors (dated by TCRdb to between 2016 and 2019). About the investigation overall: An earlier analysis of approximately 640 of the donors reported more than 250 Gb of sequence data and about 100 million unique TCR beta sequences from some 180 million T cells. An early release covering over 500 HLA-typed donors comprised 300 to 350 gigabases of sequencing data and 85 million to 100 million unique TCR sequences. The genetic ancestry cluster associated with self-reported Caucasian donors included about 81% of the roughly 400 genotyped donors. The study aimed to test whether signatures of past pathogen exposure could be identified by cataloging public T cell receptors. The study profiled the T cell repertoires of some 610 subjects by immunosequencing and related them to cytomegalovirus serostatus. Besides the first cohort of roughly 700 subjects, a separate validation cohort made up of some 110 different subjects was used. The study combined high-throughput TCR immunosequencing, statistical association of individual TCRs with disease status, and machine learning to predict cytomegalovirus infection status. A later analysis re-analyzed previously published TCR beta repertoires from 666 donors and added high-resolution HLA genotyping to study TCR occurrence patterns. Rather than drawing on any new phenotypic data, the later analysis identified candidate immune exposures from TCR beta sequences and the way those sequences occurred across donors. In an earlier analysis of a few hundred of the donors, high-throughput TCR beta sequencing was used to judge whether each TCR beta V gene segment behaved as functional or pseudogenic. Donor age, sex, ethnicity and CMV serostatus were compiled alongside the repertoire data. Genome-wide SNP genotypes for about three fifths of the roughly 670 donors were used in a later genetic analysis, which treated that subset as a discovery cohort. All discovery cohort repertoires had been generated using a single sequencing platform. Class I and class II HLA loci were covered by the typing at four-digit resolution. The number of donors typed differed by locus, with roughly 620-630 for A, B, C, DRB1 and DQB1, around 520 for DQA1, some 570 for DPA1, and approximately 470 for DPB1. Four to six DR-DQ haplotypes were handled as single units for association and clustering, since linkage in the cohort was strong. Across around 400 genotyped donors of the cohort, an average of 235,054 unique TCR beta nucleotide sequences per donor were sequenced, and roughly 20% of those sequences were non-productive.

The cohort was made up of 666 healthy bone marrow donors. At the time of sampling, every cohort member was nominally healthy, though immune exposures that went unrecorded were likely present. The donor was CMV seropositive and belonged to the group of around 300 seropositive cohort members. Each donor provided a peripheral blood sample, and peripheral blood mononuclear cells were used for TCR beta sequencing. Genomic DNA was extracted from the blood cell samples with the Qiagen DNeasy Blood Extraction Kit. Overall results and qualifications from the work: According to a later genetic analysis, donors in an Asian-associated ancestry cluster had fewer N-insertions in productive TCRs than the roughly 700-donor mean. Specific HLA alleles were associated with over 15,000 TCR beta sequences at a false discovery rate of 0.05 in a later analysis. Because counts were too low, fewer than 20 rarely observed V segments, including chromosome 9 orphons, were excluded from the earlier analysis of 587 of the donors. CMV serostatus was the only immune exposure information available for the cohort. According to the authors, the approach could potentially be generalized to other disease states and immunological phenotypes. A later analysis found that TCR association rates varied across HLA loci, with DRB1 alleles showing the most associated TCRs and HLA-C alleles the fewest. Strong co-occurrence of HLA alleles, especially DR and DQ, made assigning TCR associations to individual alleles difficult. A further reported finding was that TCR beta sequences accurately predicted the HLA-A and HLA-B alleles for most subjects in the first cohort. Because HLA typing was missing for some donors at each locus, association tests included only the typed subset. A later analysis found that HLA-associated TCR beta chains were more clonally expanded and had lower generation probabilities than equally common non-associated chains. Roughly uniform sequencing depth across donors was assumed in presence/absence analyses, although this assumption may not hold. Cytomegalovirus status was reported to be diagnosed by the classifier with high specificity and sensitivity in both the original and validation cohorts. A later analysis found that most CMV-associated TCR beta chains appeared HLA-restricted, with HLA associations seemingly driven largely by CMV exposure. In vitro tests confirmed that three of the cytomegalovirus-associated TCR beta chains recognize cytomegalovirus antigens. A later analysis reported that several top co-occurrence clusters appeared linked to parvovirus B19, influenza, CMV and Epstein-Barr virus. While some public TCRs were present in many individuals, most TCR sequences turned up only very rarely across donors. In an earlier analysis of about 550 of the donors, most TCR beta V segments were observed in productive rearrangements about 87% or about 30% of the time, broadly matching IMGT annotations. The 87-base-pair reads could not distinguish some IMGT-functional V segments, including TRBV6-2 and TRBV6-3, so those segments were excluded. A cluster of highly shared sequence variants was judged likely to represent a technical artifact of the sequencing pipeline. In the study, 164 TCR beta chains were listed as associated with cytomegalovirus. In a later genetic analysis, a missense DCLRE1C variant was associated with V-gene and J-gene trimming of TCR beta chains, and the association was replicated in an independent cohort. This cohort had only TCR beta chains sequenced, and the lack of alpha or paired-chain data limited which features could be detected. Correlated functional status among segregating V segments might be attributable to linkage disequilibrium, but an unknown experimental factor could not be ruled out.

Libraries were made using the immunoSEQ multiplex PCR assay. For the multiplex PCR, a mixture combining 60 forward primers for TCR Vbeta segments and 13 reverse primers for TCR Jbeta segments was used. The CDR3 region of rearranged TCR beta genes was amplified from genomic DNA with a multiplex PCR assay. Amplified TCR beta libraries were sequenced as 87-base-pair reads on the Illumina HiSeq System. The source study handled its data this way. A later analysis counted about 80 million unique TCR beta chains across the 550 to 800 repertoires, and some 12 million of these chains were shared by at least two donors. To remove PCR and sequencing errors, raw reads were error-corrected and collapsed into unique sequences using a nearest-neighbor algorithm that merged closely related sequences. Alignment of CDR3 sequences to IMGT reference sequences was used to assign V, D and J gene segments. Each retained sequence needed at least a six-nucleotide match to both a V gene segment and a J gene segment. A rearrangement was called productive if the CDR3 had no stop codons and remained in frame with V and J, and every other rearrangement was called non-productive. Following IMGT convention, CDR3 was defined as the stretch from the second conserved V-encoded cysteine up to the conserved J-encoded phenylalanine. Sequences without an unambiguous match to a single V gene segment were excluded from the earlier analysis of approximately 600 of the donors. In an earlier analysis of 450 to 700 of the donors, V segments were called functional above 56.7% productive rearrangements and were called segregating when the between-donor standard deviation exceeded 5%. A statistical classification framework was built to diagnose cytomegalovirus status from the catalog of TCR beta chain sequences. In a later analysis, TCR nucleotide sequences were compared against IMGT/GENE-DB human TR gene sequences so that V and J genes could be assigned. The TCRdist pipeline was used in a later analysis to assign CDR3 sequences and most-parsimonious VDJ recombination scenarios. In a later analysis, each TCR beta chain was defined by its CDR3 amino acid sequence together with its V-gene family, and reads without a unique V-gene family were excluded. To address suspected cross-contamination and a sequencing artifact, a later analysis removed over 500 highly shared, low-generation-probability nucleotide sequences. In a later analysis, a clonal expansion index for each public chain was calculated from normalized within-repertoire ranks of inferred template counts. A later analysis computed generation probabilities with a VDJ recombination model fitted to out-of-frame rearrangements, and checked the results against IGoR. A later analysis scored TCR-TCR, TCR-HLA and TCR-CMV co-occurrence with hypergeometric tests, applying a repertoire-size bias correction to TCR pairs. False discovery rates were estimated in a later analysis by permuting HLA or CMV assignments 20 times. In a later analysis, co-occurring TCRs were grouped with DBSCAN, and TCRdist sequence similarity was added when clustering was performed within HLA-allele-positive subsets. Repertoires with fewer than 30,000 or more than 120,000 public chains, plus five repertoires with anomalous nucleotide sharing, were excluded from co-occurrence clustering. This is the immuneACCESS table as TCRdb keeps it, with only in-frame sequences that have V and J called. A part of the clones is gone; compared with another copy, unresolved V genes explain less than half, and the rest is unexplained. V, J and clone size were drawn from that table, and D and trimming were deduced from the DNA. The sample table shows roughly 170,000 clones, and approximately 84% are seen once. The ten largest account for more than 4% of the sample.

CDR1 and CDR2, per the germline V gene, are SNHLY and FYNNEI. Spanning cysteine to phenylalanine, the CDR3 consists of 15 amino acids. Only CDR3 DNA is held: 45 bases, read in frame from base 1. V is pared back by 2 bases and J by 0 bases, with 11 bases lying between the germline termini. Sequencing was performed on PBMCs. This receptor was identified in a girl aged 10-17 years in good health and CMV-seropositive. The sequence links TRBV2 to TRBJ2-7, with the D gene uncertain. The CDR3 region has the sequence CASSELAASSYEQYF. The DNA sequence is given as TGTGCCAGCAGTGAACTGGCAGCTAGCTCCTACGAGCAGTACTTC.